This T cell receptor beta chain was documented in a study of T-cell memory formation after mild COVID-19. TCRdb itself ran the 5' RACE reads through MiXCR, one entry per CDR3 protein. The data contain around 250,000 distinct CDR3 sequences, roughly a tenth of them singletons. Trimming stripped 5 bases from V and 1 base from J, with 11 bases between. The length of the CDR3 is 15 residues. The rearrangement uses TRBV12-3 or TRBV12-4 and TRBJ2-2; tentative D call: TRBD2 (5 bases). Sequencing was done on a sample of PBMCs or a T cell subset sorted from them (not recorded which). The sequence was obtained from a man younger than 35 who had mild COVID-19 (a few samples of this study predate the infection). Cell type and time point are not known. The CDR3 spells CASSEGGRNTGELFF. The CDR3 DNA sequence: TGTGCCAGCAGTGAGGGCGGAAGGAACACCGGGGAGCTGTTTTTT.